This is a list of T cell receptor beta chains from one sample in a study of T-cell memory formation after mild COVID-19. Each CDR3 protein gets one entry after TCRdb re-called the 5' RACE reads with MiXCR. This table holds roughly 280,000 distinct CDR3 sequences, around 16% found once. Source material: PBMCs or a T cell subset sorted from them (not recorded which). The receptors originated from a man aged 18-30 years who had mild COVID-19 (a few samples of this study predate the infection). Cell type and time point are not known. CDR3s include the opening cysteine and the closing phenylalanine or tryptophan. The D gene is left open where the match is weak. The size field is filled for only some rows; it gives once, few, many or a size class.

len,abundance,v_gene,d_gene,j_gene,CDR3nt,CDR3aa
15,NA,TRBV6-2/TRBV6-3,TRBD2,TRBJ2-1,TGTGCCAGCAGTTCACTAGCGGGAGGTTTCGGTGAGCAGTTCTTC,CASSSLAGGFGEQFF
15,NA,TRBV30,NA,TRBJ2-7,TGTGCCTGGAGTCGACGGGACCGAAACGCCGGCGAGCAGTACTTC,CAWSRRDRNAGEQYF
16,NA,TRBV20-1,NA,TRBJ1-6,TGCAGTGCTAGAGATACCCCGGGCTCCTATAATTCACCCCTCCACTTT,CSARDTPGSYNSPLHF
13,NA,TRBV7-9,NA,TRBJ1-5,TGTGCCAGCAGCCACGGTGGGGATCGGCCCCAGCATTTT,CASSHGGDRPQHF
12,NA,TRBV4-1,NA,TRBJ2-2,TGCGCCAGCAGCCAACGGGCCCGGGAGCTGTTTTTT,CASSQRARELFF
14,NA,TRBV5-1,NA,TRBJ2-5,TGCGCCAGCAGGTTCGGATGGACGGAAGAGACCCAGTACTTC,CASRFGWTEETQYF
13,many,TRBV5-1,NA,TRBJ2-1,TGCGCCAGCAGCCGTGTTCTAGTGGGTGAGCAGTTCTTC,CASSRVLVGEQFF
15,few,TRBV29-1,NA,TRBJ2-1,TGCAGCGTTGAATCCCTGACAGACTCCTACAATGAGCAGTTCTTC,CSVESLTDSYNEQFF
15,few,TRBV6-5,TRBD2,TRBJ2-5,TGTGCCAGCAGAAGGACGGGGGGAGGCCAGGAGACCCAGTACTTC,CASRRTGGGQETQYF
16,once,TRBV7-9,TRBD1,TRBJ1-1,TGTGCCAGCAGGTTCACAGGGGCCCGCATGAACACTGAAGCTTTCTTT,CASRFTGARMNTEAFF
14,NA,TRBV5-1,NA,TRBJ1-1,TGCGCCAGCACGGAACAGGGCGTGAACACTGAAGCTTTCTTT,CASTEQGVNTEAFF
17,few,TRBV5-1,NA,TRBJ2-2,TGCGCCAGCAGTCCGAATTTCCCCAGGCGGGGAGGCGGGGAGCTGTTTTTT,CASSPNFPRRGGGELFF
13,few,TRBV9,NA,TRBJ2-1,TGTGCCAGCAGCGCCCTACCATACAATGAGCAGTTCTTC,CASSALPYNEQFF
12,NA,TRBV2,NA,TRBJ2-7,TGTGCCAGCGGTTCGACCCCCTACGAGCAGTACTTC,CASGSTPYEQYF
14,NA,TRBV5-1,NA,TRBJ2-7,TGCGCCAGCAGCTTGGAAGCAAGCTCCTACGAGCAGTACTTC,CASSLEASSYEQYF
14,many,TRBV2,NA,TRBJ2-6,TGTGCCAGTAGTTACATCTCTGGGGCCAACGTCCTGACTTTC,CASSYISGANVLTF
13,NA,TRBV24-1,NA,TRBJ1-1,TGTGCCACCAGTGACTCAGGGAACACTGAAGCTTTCTTT,CATSDSGNTEAFF
14,few,TRBV4-1,NA,TRBJ2-1,TGCGCCAGCAGCCAACAGCGGGTCAACAATGAGCAGTTCTTC,CASSQQRVNNEQFF
14,NA,TRBV2,NA,TRBJ2-2,TGTGCCAGCAGTGGGCAGGGTGACACCGGGGAGCTGTTTTTT,CASSGQGDTGELFF
16,NA,TRBV5-1,TRBD1,TRBJ2-2,TGCGCCAGCAGCCCGAGGACGGGACAGCGCACCGGGGAGCTGTTTTTT,CASSPRTGQRTGELFF
13,few,TRBV5-6,NA,TRBJ2-1,TGTGCCAGCAGCTTGATCAGTCCAAATGAGCAGTTCTTC,CASSLISPNEQFF
12,many,TRBV5-6,NA,TRBJ2-4,TGTGCCAGCAGCTCAACTTTGAACATTCAGTACTTC,CASSSTLNIQYF
15,NA,TRBV4-1,TRBD1,TRBJ1-5,TGCGCCAGCAGCCTGGGACAGGCCGGGGATCAGCCCCAGCATTTT,CASSLGQAGDQPQHF
15,NA,TRBV5-4,TRBD2,TRBJ2-1,TGTGCCAGCAGCTTTAGCGGGGGGGCCATGGATGAGCAGTTCTTC,CASSFSGGAMDEQFF
13,few,TRBV7-2,NA,TRBJ1-4,TGTGCCAGCAGCTTGTCATGGGACGAAAAACTGTTTTTT,CASSLSWDEKLFF
16,NA,TRBV20-1,NA,TRBJ2-7,TGCAGTGCTAGTACCTCAGTGCTTCTCCTTTCCTACGAGCAGTACTTC,CSASTSVLLLSYEQYF
13,NA,TRBV7-2,NA,TRBJ1-5,TGTGCCAGCAGCTCCTCAGAAAATCAGCCCCAGCATTTT,CASSSSENQPQHF
14,once,TRBV6-5,NA,TRBJ1-2,TGTGCCAGCAGTTACTCGGGAGGGGGAGAACGCTACACCTTC,CASSYSGGGERYTF
14,many,TRBV20-1,TRBD2,TRBJ2-1,TGCAGTGCTGACGCTAGCGGGGGGGCGTCTGAGCAGTTCTTC,CSADASGGASEQFF
12,NA,TRBV5-4,NA,TRBJ1-2,TGTGCCAGCAGCTTGGCCGAGTATGGCTACACCTTC,CASSLAEYGYTF
12,NA,TRBV20-1,NA,TRBJ2-4,TGCAGTGTTACGAACAGGGAGGGCATTCAGTACTTC,CSVTNREGIQYF
13,NA,TRBV27,NA,TRBJ2-3,TGTGCCTCACGACGGGGTCGGGCAGATACGCAGTATTTT,CASRRGRADTQYF
13,NA,TRBV4-3,TRBD2,TRBJ2-1,TGCGCCAGCAGTCGACAGATTAGCGGGGATCAGTTCTTC,CASSRQISGDQFF
16,NA,TRBV6-5,NA,TRBJ1-3,TGTGCCAGCAGTACGGACCGTAGGAGCTCTGGAAACACCATATATTTT,CASSTDRRSSGNTIYF
16,NA,TRBV14,NA,TRBJ2-5,TGTGCCAGCAGCCAAGAAATCTCAGGGGCCCCCCGGGCCCAGTACTTC,CASSQEISGAPRAQYF
13,NA,TRBV11-2,NA,TRBJ1-1,TGTGCCAGCAGCGCCCTGGGCCTACCTGAAGCTTTCTTT,CASSALGLPEAFF
13,NA,TRBV5-6,NA,TRBJ1-1,TGTGCCAGCAGCTTGACTGATGGCACTGAAGCTTTCTTT,CASSLTDGTEAFF
15,few,TRBV18,TRBD2,TRBJ2-1,TGTGCCAGCTCACAGCGGGGGGATACCTACAATGAGCAGTTCTTC,CASSQRGDTYNEQFF
16,NA,TRBV18,NA,TRBJ1-2,TGTGCCAGCTCACCACTAGCCGTAGGGTCTAACTATGGCTACACCTTC,CASSPLAVGSNYGYTF
19,NA,TRBV6-6,TRBD1,TRBJ1-6,TGTGCCAGCAGTTACTCGATTGGGACAGGGAGGGTAATTAGTTCACCCCTCCACTTT,CASSYSIGTGRVISSPLHF
13,NA,TRBV5-1,NA,TRBJ2-2,TGCGCCAGCCTTAGAGGGGACACCGGGGAGCTGTTTTTT,CASLRGDTGELFF
11,few,TRBV28,NA,TRBJ2-1,TGTGCCAGCAGGAAGATCGATGAGCAGTTCTTC,CASRKIDEQFF
13,NA,TRBV11-2,NA,TRBJ1-1,TGTGCCAGCAGCGCCCAGGCGGGGGCTGAAGCTTTCTTT,CASSAQAGAEAFF
13,NA,TRBV7-6,NA,TRBJ1-1,TGTGCCAGCAGCTCGATAGGGTTGACTGAAGCTTTCTTT,CASSSIGLTEAFF
15,few,TRBV7-6,NA,TRBJ1-1,TGTGCCAGCAGCGCCGAACAGGGAATGAACACTGAAGCTTTCTTT,CASSAEQGMNTEAFF
17,NA,TRBV5-1,NA,TRBJ2-3,TGCGCCAGCAGCGCCCCTACCGGGGCTCCTTCCACAGATACGCAGTATTTT,CASSAPTGAPSTDTQYF
14,few,TRBV6-5,NA,TRBJ1-5,TGTGCCAGCAGTAACAACAGGGAGAGTCAGCCCCAGCATTTT,CASSNNRESQPQHF
13,many,TRBV12-3/TRBV12-4,TRBD1,TRBJ2-5,TGTGCCAGCAGTTTCCGGGACAGAGAGACCCAGTACTTC,CASSFRDRETQYF
15,NA,TRBV7-8,NA,TRBJ2-2,TGTGCCAGCAGCTTAGCGGGGGGCGACACCGGGGAGCTGTTTTTT,CASSLAGGDTGELFF
15,NA,TRBV10-1,TRBD2,TRBJ2-3,TGCGCCAGCAGAGGGGCTAGCGGGGACACAGATACGCAGTATTTT,CASRGASGDTDTQYF
13,NA,TRBV24-1,NA,TRBJ2-5,TGTGCCACCGCAGAGTCAGGCCAAGAGACCCAGTACTTC,CATAESGQETQYF
16,few,TRBV7-2,NA,TRBJ1-5,TGTGCCAGCAGCTTAGCGGACTGGGACAACAATCAGCCCCAGCATTTT,CASSLADWDNNQPQHF
18,NA,TRBV24-1,TRBD2,TRBJ2-3,TGTGACGCGGCCGGACGCAGGACTAGCGGGGGATACACAGATACGCAGTATTTT,CDAAGRRTSGGYTDTQYF
15,NA,TRBV28,TRBD1,TRBJ2-5,TGTGCCAGCAGGGGACAGGGTGTGTACCAAGAGACCCAGTACTTC,CASRGQGVYQETQYF
13,few,TRBV7-3,NA,TRBJ1-1,TGTGCCAGCAGCTTATACTGGGGGACTGAAGCTTTCTTT,CASSLYWGTEAFF
15,many,TRBV6-5,TRBD2,TRBJ2-3,TGTGCCAGCAGTTACTCTAGCGGGGTGGGAGATACGCAGTATTTT,CASSYSSGVGDTQYF
13,NA,TRBV12-3/TRBV12-4,NA,TRBJ1-5,TGTGCCAGCAGTACGGTTAGCAATCAGCCCCAGCATTTT,CASSTVSNQPQHF